This TCR beta chain was profiled in a study of identical twins. Study-wide results and caveats: One should note that invariant MAIT and iNKT cells could partly confound zero-insertion analyses.

Healthy Caucasians supplied all donations. This clonotype was seen a handful of times. Its matching antigen is unknown. It was template switching that added a universal primer site, and there were unique molecular identifiers on the cDNA. TCRdb processed the 5' RACE reads anew with MiXCR; each CDR3 protein has one entry. The sample records around 530,000 distinct CDR3 sequences, about 16% being singletons. Germline V gene sequence: CDR1 SNHLY, CDR2 FYNNEI. The V end lost 4 bases, the J end lost 3 bases, and 7 bases lay between the germline ends. The CDR3 has 13 amino acids. The same sample was also used in a study of yellow fever vaccine responses in identical twins. From that study: Reportedly, the T cell response mounted by twins to vaccine seemed partly convergent, partly personalized.

The material sequenced was CD4+ T cells sorted from blood. The chain couples TRBV2 to TRBJ1-5, with a weak D call TRBD1 (5 bases). The source is a woman under 30 in good health. The CDR3 here is CASSGRDNQPQHF. The CDR3, as DNA: TGTGCCAGCAGTGGCAGGGACAATCAGCCCCAGCATTTT.